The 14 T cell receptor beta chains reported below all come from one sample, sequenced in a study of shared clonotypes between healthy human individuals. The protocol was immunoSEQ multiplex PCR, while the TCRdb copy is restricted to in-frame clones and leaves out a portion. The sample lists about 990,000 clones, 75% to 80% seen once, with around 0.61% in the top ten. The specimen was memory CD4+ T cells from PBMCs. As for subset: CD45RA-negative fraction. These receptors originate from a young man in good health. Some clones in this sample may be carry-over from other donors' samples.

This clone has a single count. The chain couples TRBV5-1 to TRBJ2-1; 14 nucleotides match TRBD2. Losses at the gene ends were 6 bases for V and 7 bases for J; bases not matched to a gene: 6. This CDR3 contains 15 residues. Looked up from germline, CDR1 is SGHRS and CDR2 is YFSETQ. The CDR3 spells CASKGTSGSLNEQFF. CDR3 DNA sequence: TGCGCCAGCAAAGGGACTAGCGGGAGTCTAAATGAGCAGTTCTTC. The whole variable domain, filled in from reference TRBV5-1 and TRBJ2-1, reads KAGVTQTPRYLIKTRGQQVTLSCSPISGHRSVSWYQQTPGQGLQFLFEYFSETQRNKGNFPGRFSGRQFSNSRSEMNVSTLELGDSALYLCASKGTSGSLNEQFFGPGTRLTVL.

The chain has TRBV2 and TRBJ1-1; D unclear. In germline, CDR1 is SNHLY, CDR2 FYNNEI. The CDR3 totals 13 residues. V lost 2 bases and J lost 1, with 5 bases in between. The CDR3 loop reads CASSERSNTEAFF. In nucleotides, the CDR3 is TGTGCCAGCAGTGAAAGGTCGAACACTGAAGCTTTCTTT.

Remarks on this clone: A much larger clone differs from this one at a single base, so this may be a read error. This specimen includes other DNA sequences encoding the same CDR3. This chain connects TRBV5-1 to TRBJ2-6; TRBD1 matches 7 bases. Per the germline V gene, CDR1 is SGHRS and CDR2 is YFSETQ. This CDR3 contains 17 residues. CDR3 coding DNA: TGCGCCAGCAGCTTACAGGGGCCCAGATCTGGGGCCAACGTTCTGACTTTC. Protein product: CASSLQGPRSGANVLTF.

CDR3 region: CASSLGRTGSGGELFF. DNA of the CDR3: TGCGCCAGCAGCTTGGGTAGGACAGGGTCCGGCGGGGAGCTGTTTTTT. V gene TRBV5-1 combines with J gene TRBJ2-2; 8 bases agree with TRBD1. Germline V gives CDR1 SGHRS, CDR2 YFSETQ. The CDR3 runs 16 residues. The V segment lost 0 bases and the J segment 7 bases; nucleotides outside the gene matches: 8.

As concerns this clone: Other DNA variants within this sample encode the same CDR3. CDR3 sequence (DNA): TGTGCCTGGAGTGTAGCAGTTTATCAGCCCCAGCATTTT. Protein product: CAWSVAVYQPQHF. The chain is built from TRBV30 and TRBJ1-5, with D hard to call. The CDR3 runs to 13 residues. V dropped 0 bases and J dropped 5 bases, with 8 bases sitting between them. Germline V gives CDR1 GTSNPN, CDR2 SVGIG (reference sequence).

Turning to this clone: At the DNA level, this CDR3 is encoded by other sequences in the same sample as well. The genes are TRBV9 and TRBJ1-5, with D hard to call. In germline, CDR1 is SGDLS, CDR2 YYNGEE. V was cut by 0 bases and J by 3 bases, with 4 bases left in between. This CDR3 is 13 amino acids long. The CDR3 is CASSVGNNQPQHF. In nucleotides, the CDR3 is TGTGCCAGCAGCGTAGGGAACAATCAGCCCCAGCATTTT.

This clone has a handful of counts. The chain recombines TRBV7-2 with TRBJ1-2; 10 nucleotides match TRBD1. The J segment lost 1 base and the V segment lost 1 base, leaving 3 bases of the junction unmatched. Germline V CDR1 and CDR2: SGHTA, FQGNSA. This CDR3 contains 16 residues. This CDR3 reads CASSLGGQGINYGYTF. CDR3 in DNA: TGTGCCAGCAGCTTAGGGGGACAGGGGATTAACTATGGCTACACCTTC.

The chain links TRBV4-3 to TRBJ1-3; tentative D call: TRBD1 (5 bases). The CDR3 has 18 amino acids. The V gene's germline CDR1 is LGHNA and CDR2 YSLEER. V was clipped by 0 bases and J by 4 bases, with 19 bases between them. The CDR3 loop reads CASSQDVNAGLKGNTIYF. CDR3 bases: TGCGCCAGCAGCCAAGATGTTAATGCGGGGCTGAAGGGAAACACCATATATTTT.

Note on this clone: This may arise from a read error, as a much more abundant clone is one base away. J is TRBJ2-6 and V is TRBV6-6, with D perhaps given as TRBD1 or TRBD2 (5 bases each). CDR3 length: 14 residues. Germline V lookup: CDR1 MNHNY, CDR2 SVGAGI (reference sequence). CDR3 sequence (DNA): TGTGCCAGCTGCCCAGGGAGTGGGGCCAACGTCCGGACTTTC. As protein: CASCPGSGANVRTF.

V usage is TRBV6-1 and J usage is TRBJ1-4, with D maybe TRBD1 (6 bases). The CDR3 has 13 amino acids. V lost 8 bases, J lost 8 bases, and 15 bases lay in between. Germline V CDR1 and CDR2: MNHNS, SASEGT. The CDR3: CASGGGTNEKLFF. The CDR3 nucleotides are TGTGCCAGCGGGGGCGGTACAAACGAAAAACTGTTTTTT.

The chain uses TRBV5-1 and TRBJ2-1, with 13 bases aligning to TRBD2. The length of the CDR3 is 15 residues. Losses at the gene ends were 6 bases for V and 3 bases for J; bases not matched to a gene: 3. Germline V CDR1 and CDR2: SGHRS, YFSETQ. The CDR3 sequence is CASTRTSGSYNEQFF. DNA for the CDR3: TGCGCCAGCACCCGGACTAGCGGGAGCTACAATGAGCAGTTCTTC.

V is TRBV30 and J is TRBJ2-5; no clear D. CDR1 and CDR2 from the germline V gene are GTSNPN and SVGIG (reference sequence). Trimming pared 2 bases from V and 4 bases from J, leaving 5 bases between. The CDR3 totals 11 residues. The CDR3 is CAWSTRETQYF. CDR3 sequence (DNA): TGTGCCTGGAGTACCCGAGAGACCCAGTACTTC.

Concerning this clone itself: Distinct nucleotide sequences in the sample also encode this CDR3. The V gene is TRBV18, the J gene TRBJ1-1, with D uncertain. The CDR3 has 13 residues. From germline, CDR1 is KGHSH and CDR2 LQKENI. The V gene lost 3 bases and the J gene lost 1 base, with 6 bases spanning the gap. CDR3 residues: CASSPSQNTEAFF. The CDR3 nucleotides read TGTGCCAGCTCACCTTCACAGAACACTGAAGCTTTCTTT. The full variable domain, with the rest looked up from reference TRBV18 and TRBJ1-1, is NAGVMQNPRHLVRRRGQEARLRCSPMKGHSHVYWYRQLPEEGLKFMVYLQKENIIDESGMPKERFSAEFPKEGPSILRIQQVVRGDSAAYFCASSPSQNTEAFFGQGTRLTVV.

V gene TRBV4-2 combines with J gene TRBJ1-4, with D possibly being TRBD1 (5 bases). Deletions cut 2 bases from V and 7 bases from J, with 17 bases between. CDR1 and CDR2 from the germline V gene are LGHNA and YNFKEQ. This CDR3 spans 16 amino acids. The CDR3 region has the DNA TGTGCCAGCAGCCAACAGATTGGGGGGTGGGGTGAAAAACTGTTTTTT. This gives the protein CASSQQIGGWGEKLFF.